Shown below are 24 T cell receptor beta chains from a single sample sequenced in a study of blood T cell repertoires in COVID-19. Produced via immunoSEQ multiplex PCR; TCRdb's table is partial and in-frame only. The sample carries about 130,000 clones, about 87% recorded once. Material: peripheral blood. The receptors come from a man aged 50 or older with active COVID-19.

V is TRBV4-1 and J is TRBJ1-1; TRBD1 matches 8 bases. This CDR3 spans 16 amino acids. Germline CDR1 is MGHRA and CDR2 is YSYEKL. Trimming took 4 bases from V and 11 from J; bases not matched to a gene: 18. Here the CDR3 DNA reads TGCGCCAGCAGCCGGGAACCGGGACAGGTTAGTTCCACGGCTTTCTTT. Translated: CASSREPGQVSSTAFF.

The CDR3 coding sequence is TGTGCCAGCAGCTTGAGTGTCGGGACCTACGAGCAGTACTTC. This codes for CASSLSVGTYEQYF. The V call is TRBV5-5, the J call TRBJ2-7; TRBD2 might be the D (5 bases). The CDR3 has 14 residues. Germline values: CDR1 SGHKS, CDR2 YYEKEE (reference sequence). Deletions cut 1 base from V and 2 bases from J, with 10 bases between.

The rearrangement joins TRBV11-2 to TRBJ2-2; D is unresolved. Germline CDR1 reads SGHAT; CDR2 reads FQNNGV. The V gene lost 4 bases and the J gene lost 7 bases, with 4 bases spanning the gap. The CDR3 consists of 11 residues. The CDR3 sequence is CASSSFGELFF. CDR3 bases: TGTGCCAGCAGCTCTTTCGGGGAGCTGTTTTTT.

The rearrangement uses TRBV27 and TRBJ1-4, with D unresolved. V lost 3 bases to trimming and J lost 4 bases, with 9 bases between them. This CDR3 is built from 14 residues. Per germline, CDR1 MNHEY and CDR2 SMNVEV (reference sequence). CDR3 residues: CASSFRGFNEKLFF. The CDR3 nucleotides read TGTGCCAGCAGTTTCCGAGGATTTAATGAAAAACTGTTTTTT.

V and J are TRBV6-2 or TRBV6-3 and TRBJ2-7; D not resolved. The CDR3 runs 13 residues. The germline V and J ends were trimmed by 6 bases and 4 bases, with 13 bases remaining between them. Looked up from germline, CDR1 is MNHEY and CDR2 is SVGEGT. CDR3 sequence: CASSLGSTYEQYF. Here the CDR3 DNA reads TGTGCCAGCAGCCTCGGGTCCACTTACGAGCAGTACTTC.

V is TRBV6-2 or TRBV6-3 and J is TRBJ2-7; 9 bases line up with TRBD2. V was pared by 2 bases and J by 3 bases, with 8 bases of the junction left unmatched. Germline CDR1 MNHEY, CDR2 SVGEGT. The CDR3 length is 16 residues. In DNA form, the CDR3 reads TGTGCCAGCAGTTACGGGTTAGCGGGGGCGAACTACGAGCAGTACTTC. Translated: CASSYGLAGANYEQYF.

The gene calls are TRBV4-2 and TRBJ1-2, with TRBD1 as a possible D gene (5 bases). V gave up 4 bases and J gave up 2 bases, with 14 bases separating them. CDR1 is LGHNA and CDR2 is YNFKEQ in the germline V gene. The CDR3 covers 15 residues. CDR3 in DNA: TGTGCCAGCAGCCTCTCCGCAGGGATGAACTATGGCTACACCTTC. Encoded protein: CASSLSAGMNYGYTF.

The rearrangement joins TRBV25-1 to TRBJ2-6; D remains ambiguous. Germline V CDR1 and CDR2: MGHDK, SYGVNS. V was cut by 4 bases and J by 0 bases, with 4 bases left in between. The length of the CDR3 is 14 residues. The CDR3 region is CASSGVSGANVLTF. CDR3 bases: TGTGCCAGCAGTGGAGTCTCTGGGGCCAACGTCCTGACTTTC.

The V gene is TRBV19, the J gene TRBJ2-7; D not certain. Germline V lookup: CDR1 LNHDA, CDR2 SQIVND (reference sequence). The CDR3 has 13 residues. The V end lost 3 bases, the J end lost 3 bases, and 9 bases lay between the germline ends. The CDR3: CASSIGRFYEQYF. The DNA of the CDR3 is TGTGCCAGTAGTATCGGCAGGTTCTACGAGCAGTACTTC.

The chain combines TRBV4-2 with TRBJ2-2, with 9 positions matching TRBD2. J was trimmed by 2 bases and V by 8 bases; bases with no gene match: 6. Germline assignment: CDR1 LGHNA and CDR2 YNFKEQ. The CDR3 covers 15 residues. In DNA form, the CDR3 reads TGTGCCAGCGCCCCAGGGACTAGCAACACCGGGGAGCTGTTTTTT. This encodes CASAPGTSNTGELFF.

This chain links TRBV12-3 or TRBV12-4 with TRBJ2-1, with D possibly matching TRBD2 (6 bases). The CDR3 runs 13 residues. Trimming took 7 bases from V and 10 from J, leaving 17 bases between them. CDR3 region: CASTRDWGWEQFF. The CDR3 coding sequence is TGTGCCAGCACCCGGGACTGGGGTTGGGAGCAGTTCTTC.

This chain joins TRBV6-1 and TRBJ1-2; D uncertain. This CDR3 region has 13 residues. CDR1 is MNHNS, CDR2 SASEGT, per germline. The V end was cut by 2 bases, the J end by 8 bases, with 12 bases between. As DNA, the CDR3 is TGTGCCAGCAGTGAAAGTCGAGGGTGGGGCTACACCTTC. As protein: CASSESRGWGYTF.

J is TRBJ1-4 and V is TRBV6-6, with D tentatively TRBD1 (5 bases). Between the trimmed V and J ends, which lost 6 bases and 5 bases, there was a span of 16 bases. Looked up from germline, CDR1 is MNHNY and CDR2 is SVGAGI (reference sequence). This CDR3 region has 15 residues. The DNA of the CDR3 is TGTGCCAGCAGACTCCCGCGGGGGGGAAATGAAAAACTGTTTTTT. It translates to CASRLPRGGNEKLFF.

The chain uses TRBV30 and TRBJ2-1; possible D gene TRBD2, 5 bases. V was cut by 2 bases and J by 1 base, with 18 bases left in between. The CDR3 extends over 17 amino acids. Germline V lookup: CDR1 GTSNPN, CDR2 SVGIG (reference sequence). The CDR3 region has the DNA TGTGCCTGGAGTAAGAGGGCAATCTCGGAGTCCTACAATGAGCAGTTCTTC. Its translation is CAWSKRAISESYNEQFF.

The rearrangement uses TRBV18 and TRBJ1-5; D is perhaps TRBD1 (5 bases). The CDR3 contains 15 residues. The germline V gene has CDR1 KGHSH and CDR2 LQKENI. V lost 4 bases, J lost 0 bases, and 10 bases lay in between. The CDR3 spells CASSQNGHSNQPQHF. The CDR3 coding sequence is TGTGCCAGCTCACAAAACGGACATAGCAATCAGCCCCAGCATTTT.

The CDR3 sequence is CASSSQGYSHGYTF. CDR3 bases: TGTGCCAGCAGTTCGCAGGGGTACTCCCATGGCTACACCTTC. This chain uses TRBV7-8 with TRBJ1-2, with a tentative D call TRBD1 (6 bases). The germline V gene has CDR1 SGHVS and CDR2 FQNEAQ. V lost 6 bases to trimming and J lost 6 bases, with 17 bases between them. This CDR3 is built from 14 residues.

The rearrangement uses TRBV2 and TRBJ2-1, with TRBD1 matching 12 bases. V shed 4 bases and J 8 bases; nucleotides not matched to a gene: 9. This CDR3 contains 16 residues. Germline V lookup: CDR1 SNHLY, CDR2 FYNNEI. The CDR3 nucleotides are TGTGCCAGCAGTGGTGGTTGGGACAGGGGGCTCGATGAGCAGTTCTTC. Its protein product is CASSGGWDRGLDEQFF.

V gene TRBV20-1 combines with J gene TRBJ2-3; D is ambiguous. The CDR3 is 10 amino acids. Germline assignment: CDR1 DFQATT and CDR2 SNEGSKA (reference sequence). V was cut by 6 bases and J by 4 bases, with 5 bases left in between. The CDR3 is CSAFADTQYF. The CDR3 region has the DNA TGCAGTGCCTTCGCAGATACGCAGTATTTT.

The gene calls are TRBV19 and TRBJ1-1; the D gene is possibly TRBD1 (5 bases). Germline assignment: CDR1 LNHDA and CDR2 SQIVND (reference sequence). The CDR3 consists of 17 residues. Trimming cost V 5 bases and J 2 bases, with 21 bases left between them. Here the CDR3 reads CASSPRGGINFNTEAFF. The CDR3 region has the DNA TGTGCCAGTAGTCCCCGGGGGGGGATCAATTTCAACACTGAAGCTTTCTTT.

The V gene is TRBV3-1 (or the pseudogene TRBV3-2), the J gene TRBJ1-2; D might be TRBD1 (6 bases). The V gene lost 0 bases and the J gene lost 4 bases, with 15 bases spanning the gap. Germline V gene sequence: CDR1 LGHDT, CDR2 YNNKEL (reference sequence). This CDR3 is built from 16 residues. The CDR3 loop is CASSQEGGQPRYGYTF. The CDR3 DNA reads TGTGCCAGCAGCCAAGAAGGTGGACAGCCACGCTATGGCTACACCTTC.

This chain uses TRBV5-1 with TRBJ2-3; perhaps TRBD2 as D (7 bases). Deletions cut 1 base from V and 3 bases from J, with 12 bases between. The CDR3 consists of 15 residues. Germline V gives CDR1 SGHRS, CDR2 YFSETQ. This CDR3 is CASSLWGGSTDTQYF. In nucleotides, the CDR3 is TGCGCCAGCAGCTTGTGGGGGGGCAGTACAGATACGCAGTATTTT. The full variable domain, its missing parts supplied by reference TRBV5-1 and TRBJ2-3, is KAGVTQTPRYLIKTRGQQVTLSCSPISGHRSVSWYQQTPGQGLQFLFEYFSETQRNKGNFPGRFSGRQFSNSRSEMNVSTLELGDSALYLCASSLWGGSTDTQYFGPGTRLTVL.

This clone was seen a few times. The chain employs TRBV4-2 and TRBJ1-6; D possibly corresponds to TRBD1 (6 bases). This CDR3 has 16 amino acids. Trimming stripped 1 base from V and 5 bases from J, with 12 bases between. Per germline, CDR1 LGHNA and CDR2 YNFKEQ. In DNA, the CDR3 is TGTGCCAGCAGCCAAGTCCGGAACAGGGATAATTCACCCCTCCACTTT. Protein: CASSQVRNRDNSPLHF.

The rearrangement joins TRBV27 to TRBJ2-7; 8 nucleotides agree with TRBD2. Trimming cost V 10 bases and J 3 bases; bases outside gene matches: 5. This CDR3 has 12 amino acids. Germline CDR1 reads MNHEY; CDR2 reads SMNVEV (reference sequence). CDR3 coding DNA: TGTGCCACCGGACGGGGGGGCTACGAGCAGTACTTC. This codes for CATGRGGYEQYF.

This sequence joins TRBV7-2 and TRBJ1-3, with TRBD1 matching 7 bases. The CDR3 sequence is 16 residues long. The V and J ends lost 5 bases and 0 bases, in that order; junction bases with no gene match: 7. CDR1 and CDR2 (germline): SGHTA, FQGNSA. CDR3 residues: CASSVTGQSSGNTIYF. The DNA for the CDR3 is TGTGCCAGCAGCGTAACGGGACAGAGCTCTGGAAACACCATATATTTT.